Below, 14 T cell receptor beta chains from the same sample are listed, as sequenced in a study of blood T cell repertoires in COVID-19. TCRdb's copy holds only in-frame clones and misses some; the assay was immunoSEQ multiplex PCR. Counted here are about 420,000 clones, over 85% occurring once; the ten biggest clones make up around 0.92%. Input material: peripheral blood. The receptors were gathered from a man younger than 30 with COVID-19, enrolled during active disease.

The genes are TRBV19 and TRBJ2-3; tentative D call: TRBD2 (6 bases). Germline values: CDR1 LNHDA, CDR2 SQIVND (reference sequence). V was cut by 7 bases and J by 2 bases, with 19 bases left in between. The CDR3 length is 16 residues. The CDR3 loop is CASKKSGTGLTDTQYF. CDR3 sequence (DNA): TGTGCCAGTAAGAAATCCGGGACGGGACTCACAGATACGCAGTATTTT.

The rearrangement uses TRBV4-1 and TRBJ1-5, with unresolved D. CDR3 length: 16 residues. Germline loops: CDR1 MGHRA, CDR2 YSYEKL. Trimming pared 0 bases from V and 2 bases from J, leaving 11 bases between. The CDR3 loop is CASSQDGGIGNQPQHF. In nucleotides, the CDR3 is TGCGCCAGCAGCCAAGACGGAGGTATAGGCAATCAGCCCCAGCATTTT.

V usage is TRBV6-5 and J usage is TRBJ1-2; maybe TRBD1 (5 bases). CDR1 is MNHEY, CDR2 SVGAGI, per germline. The ends were cut back, 5 bases at V and 7 bases at J, with 14 bases in the middle. The CDR3 is 13 amino acids. The CDR3 DNA follows: TGTGCCAGCAGTCCCGACAGTTTCTCTGGCTACACCTTC. Translating it yields CASSPDSFSGYTF.

Only a few counts were recorded for this clone. This rearrangement joins TRBV4-2 to TRBJ1-6; a possible D gene is TRBD1 (6 bases). CDR1 and CDR2 from the germline V gene are LGHNA and YNFKEQ. The V end lost 1 base, the J end lost 8 bases, and 15 bases lay between the germline ends. This CDR3 is built from 16 residues. CDR3: CASSQAEDSSDSPLHF. CDR3 nucleotides: TGTGCCAGCAGCCAAGCCGAGGACAGTTCGGATTCACCCCTCCACTTT.

This chain joins TRBV5-1 and TRBJ1-2; maybe TRBD1 (5 bases). The germline V gene encodes CDR1 SGHRS and CDR2 YFSETQ. Trimming removed 7 bases from V and 5 bases from J, with 24 bases in between. CDR3 length: 16 residues. The CDR3 nucleotides read TGCGCCAGCTTTCCAGGGTCCGACTCGGGCGTATATGGCTACACCTTC. It specifies CASFPGSDSGVYGYTF. The full variable domain, completed using reference TRBV5-1 and TRBJ1-2, is KAGVTQTPRYLIKTRGQQVTLSCSPISGHRSVSWYQQTPGQGLQFLFEYFSETQRNKGNFPGRFSGRQFSNSRSEMNVSTLELGDSALYLCASFPGSDSGVYGYTFGSGTRLTVV.

This clone has only one observation. The chain recombines TRBV5-6 with TRBJ2-3; 7 bases fit TRBD2. Losses at the gene ends were 4 bases for V and 0 bases for J; bases not matched to a gene: 8. This CDR3 region has 16 residues. Germline V gene sequence: CDR1 SGHDT, CDR2 YYEEEE. CDR3 nucleotides: TGTGCCAGCAGCCCGCAACCGGGACTAAGCACAGATACGCAGTATTTT. It specifies CASSPQPGLSTDTQYF.

J is TRBJ2-6 and V is TRBV11-2; D gene ambiguous. Germline loops: CDR1 SGHAT, CDR2 FQNNGV. The CDR3 sequence is 14 residues long. Trimming left V 4 bases short and J 0 bases short, with 4 bases between. The CDR3 is CASSSHSGANVLTF. CDR3 in DNA: TGTGCCAGCAGCTCCCACTCTGGGGCCAACGTCCTGACTTTC.

Points on this clone: At one end, the junction sequence differs from germline, possibly due to a read error. The CDR3 DNA follows: TGCGCCAGCAGACAAGGATTCGTGGGCGGGGGACCCGCCTACAATGAGCAGTTCTTC. It translates to CASRQGFVGGGPAYNEQFF. The genes are TRBV4-1 and TRBJ2-1; 7 bases align to TRBD2. The CDR3 length is 19 residues. CDR1 is MGHRA and CDR2 is YSYEKL in the germline V gene.

This clone was observed a single time. The V and J genes are TRBV11-2 and TRBJ2-5; 7 nucleotides match TRBD1. After removal of 3 bases from V and 3 bases from J, the junction contained 4 bases not matched to a gene. Germline V gene data show CDR1 as SGHAT and CDR2 as FQNNGV. The CDR3 has 14 amino acids. CDR3 bases: TGTGCCAGCAGCTTGGACAGGTTTAAAGAGACCCAGTACTTC. Protein: CASSLDRFKETQYF.

The chain's CDR3 is CASSATYEQYF. Here the CDR3 DNA reads TGTGCCAGCAGCGCTACCTACGAGCAGTACTTC. The chain links TRBV7-9 to TRBJ2-7; D is unclear. The germline V gene encodes CDR1 SEHNR and CDR2 FQNEAQ (reference sequence). This CDR3 comprises 11 residues. V was pared by 5 bases and J by 2 bases, with 4 bases between.

The chain is built from TRBV5-3 and TRBJ1-5; tentative D call: TRBD1 (5 bases). TRBV5-3 falls under the ORF class, with uncertain function. V was shortened by 1 base and J by 1 base, with 9 bases between the two germline ends. The CDR3 sequence is 15 residues long. CDR3 sequence reads: CARSLRGWSNQPQHF. CDR3 DNA: TGTGCCAGAAGCTTGAGGGGTTGGAGCAATCAGCCCCAGCATTTT.

The CDR3 sequence: CASSGDNLGQKYF. DNA of the CDR3: TGTGCCAGCAGCGGGGATAACTTGGGACAGAAGTACTTC. The chain couples TRBV9 to TRBJ2-5; the match to TRBD1 covers 7 bases. CDR1 is SGDLS, CDR2 YYNGEE, per germline. CDR3 length: 13 amino acids. With V trimmed by 3 bases and J by 12 bases, 11 bases remained unmatched. The full variable domain, in which reference TRBV9 and TRBJ2-5 provide the parts outside the CDR3, is DSGVTQTPKHLITATGQRVTLRCSPRSGDLSVYWYQQSLDQGLQFLIQYYNGEERAKGNILERFSAQQFPDLHSELNLSSLELGDSALYFCASSGDNLGQKYFGPGTRLLVL.

This clone has just one count. V and J are TRBV5-1 and TRBJ2-3, with 7 bases aligning to TRBD2. Germline assignment: CDR1 SGHRS and CDR2 YFSETQ. The CDR3 sequence is 15 residues long. V shed 2 bases and J 6 bases; nucleotides not matched to a gene: 9. DNA for the CDR3: TGCGCCAGCAGCTTAGCGGGACTCCACTCGGATACGCAGTATTTT. Protein product: CASSLAGLHSDTQYF.

For the CDR3, the DNA is TGTGCCACGACAGGCTCCTACAATGAGCAGTTCTTC. Translated: CATTGSYNEQFF. The chain couples TRBV19 to TRBJ2-1, with D perhaps matching TRBD1 (6 bases). Germline loops: CDR1 LNHDA, CDR2 SQIVND (reference sequence). The V and J ends lost 10 bases and 0 bases respectively, with 7 bases between them. The CDR3 length is 12 residues.